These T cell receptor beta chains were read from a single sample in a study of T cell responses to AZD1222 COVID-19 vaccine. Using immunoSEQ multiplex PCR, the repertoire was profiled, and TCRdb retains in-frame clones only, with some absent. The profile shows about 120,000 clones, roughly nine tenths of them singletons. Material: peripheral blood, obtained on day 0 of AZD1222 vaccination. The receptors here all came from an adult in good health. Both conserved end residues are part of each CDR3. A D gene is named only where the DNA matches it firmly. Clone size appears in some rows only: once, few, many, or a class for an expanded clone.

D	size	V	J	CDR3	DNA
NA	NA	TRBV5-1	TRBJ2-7	CASSFRGEQYF	TGCGCCAGCAGCTTCAGGGGAGAGCAGTACTTC
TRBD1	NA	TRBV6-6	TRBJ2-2	CASSLTGGAIGELFF	TGTGCCAGCAGTTTGACAGGGGGCGCGATCGGGGAGCTGTTTTTT
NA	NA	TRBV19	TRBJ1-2	CASNNRVGYGYTF	TGTGCCAGTAATAACCGGGTAGGATATGGCTACACCTTC
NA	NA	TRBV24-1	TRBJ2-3	CATKGDGRPTDTQYF	TGTGCCACCAAGGGCGACGGAAGACCCACAGATACGCAGTATTTT
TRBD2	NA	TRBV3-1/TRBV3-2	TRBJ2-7	CASSRDYSYEQYF	TGTGCCAGCAGCCGGGACTATTCCTACGAGCAGTACTTC
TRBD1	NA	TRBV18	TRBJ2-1	CASSTGTGGRGPTSKRFF	TGTGCCAGCTCAACCGGGACAGGGGGCCGGGGACCAACGAGCAAACGGTTCTTC
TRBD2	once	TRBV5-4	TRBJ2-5	CASSLGGLAGAQETQYF	TGTGCCAGCAGCTTGGGAGGACTAGCGGGAGCCCAAGAGACCCAGTACTTC
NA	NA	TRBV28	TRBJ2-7	CASFTGTPPTYEQYF	TGTGCCAGCTTTACCGGGACACCTCCAACCTACGAGCAGTACTTC
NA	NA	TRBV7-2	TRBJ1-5	CASSLRGHSNQPQHF	TGTGCCAGCAGCTTAAGGGGCCATAGCAATCAGCCCCAGCATTTT
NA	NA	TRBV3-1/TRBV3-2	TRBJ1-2	CASSQRRDYGYTF	TGTGCCAGCAGCCAGCGGAGAGACTATGGCTACACCTTC
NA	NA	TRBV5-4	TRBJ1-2	CASMGPYGYTF	TGTGCCAGCATGGGACCCTATGGCTACACCTTC
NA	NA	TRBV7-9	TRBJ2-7	CASSLAGGYDEQYF	TGTGCCAGCAGCTTAGCGGGGGGTTATGACGAGCAGTACTTC
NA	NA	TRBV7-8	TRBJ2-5	CASSRAGKAETQYF	TGTGCCAGCAGCCGAGCCGGGAAGGCAGAGACCCAGTACTTC
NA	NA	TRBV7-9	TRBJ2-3	CASSPRGGTDTQYF	TGTGCCAGCAGCCCCCGCGGGGGCACAGATACGCAGTATTTT
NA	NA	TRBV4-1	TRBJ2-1	CASSQGEWGSYNEQFF	TGCGCCAGCAGCCAAGGAGAATGGGGTTCCTACAATGAGCAGTTCTTC
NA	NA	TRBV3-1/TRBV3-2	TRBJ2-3	CASSQDTVSTDTQYF	TGTGCCAGCAGCCAAGATACAGTCAGCACAGATACGCAGTATTTT
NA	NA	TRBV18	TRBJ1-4	CASSQPPATNEKLFF	TGTGCCAGCTCACAACCACCTGCAACTAATGAAAAACTGTTTTTT
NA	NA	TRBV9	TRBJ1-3	CASSVSGNTIYF	TGTGCCAGCAGCGTAAGCGGGAACACCATATATTTT
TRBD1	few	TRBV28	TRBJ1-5	CASSNRDRGKVRNQPQHF	TGTGCCAGCAGTAACCGGGACAGGGGAAAAGTTCGCAATCAGCCCCAGCATTTT
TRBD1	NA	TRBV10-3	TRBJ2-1	CAISGGTGENEQFF	TGTGCCATCAGTGGGGGGACAGGGGAAAATGAGCAGTTCTTC
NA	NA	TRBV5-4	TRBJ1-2	CASSGSTVYGYTF	TGTGCCAGCAGCGGATCGACAGTCTATGGCTACACCTTC
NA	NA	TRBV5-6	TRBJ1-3	CASSHRQASSGNTIYF	TGTGCCAGCAGCCACAGACAAGCTAGCTCTGGAAACACCATATATTTT
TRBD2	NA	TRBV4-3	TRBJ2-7	CASSQESSGTYEQYF	TGCGCCAGCAGCCAAGAATCCAGCGGGACCTACGAGCAGTACTTC
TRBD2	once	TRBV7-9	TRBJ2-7	CASSPSGRAYEQYF	TGTGCCAGCAGCCCCAGCGGGAGAGCTTACGAGCAGTACTTC
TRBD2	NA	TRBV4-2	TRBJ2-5	CASSHTWEAGKETQYF	TGTGCCAGCAGCCATACATGGGAAGCGGGAAAAGAGACCCAGTACTTC
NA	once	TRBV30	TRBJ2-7	CAWSLTDYEQYF	TGTGCCTGGAGCTTGACAGACTACGAGCAGTACTTC
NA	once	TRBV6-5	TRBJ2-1	CATQTGRFLYNEQFF	TGTGCCACCCAGACGGGGCGCTTCCTATACAATGAGCAGTTCTTC
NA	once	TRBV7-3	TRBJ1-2	CASSPLIGGGEGYTF	TGTGCCAGCAGCCCCCTCATCGGCGGGGGAGAAGGCTACACCTTC
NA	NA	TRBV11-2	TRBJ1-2	CASSQAAGYTF	TGTGCCAGCAGCCAAGCAGCTGGCTACACCTTC
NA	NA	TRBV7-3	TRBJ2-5	CASSRGTLGETQYF	TGTGCCAGCAGCCGCGGGACCTTGGGGGAGACCCAGTACTTC
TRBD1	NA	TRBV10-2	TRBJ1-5	CASSQDRGRGGQPQHF	TGCGCCAGCAGCCAGGACAGGGGGCGCGGGGGCCAGCCCCAGCATTTT
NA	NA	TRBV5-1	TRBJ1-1	CASSSQGNTEAFF	TGCGCCAGCAGCTCACAGGGGAACACTGAAGCTTTCTTT
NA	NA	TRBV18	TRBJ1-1	CASSLGEAEAFF	TGTGCCAGCTCCCTTGGGGAGGCTGAAGCTTTCTTT
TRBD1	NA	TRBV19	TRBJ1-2	CASSPGTGGNYGYTF	TGTGCCAGTAGCCCGGGGACAGGGGGTAACTATGGCTACACCTTC
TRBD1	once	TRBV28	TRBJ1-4	CASSLGGQGNEKLFF	TGTGCCAGCAGTTTAGGGGGACAGGGGAATGAAAAACTGTTTTTT
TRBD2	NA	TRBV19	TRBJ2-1	CASSIRSSGGPYNEQFF	TGTGCCAGTAGTATTAGGTCTAGCGGGGGACCATACAATGAGCAGTTCTTC
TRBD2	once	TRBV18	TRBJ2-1	CASSRGTSGSEYRNEQFF	TGTGCCAGCTCACGAGGGACTAGCGGGAGCGAGTATCGAAATGAGCAGTTCTTC
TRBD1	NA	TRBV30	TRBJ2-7	CAWGRAGGLYEQYF	TGTGCCTGGGGTAGGGCAGGGGGTCTCTACGAGCAGTACTTC
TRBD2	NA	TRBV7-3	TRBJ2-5	CASSTMASGSGGTQYF	TGTGCCAGCAGCACAATGGCTAGCGGGTCTGGAGGGACCCAGTACTTC
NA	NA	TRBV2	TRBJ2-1	CASSDFGLFYNEQFF	TGTGCCAGCAGTGATTTTGGGCTATTCTACAATGAGCAGTTCTTC
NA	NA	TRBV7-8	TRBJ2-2	CASSLFNLPGELFF	TGTGCCAGCAGCTTATTTAACCTCCCCGGGGAGCTGTTTTTT
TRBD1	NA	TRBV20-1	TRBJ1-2	CSASGTGINTYGYTF	TGCAGTGCTAGTGGGACAGGAATCAATACCTATGGCTACACCTTC
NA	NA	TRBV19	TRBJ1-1	CASSMGSDPPKEAFF	TGTGCCAGTAGTATGGGATCGGACCCCCCGAAGGAAGCTTTCTTT
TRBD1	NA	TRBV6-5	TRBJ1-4	CASRPTGAYEKLFF	TGTGCCAGCAGGCCGACAGGGGCGTATGAAAAACTGTTTTTT
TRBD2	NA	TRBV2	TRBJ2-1	CASSVSSGRQAEQFF	TGTGCCAGCAGTGTATCTAGCGGGAGACAGGCTGAGCAGTTCTTC
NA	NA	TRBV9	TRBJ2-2	CASSVGRAPGELFF	TGTGCCAGCAGCGTAGGAAGAGCCCCCGGGGAGCTGTTTTTT
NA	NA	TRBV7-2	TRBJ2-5	CASSLEHWGARETQYF	TGTGCCAGCAGCTTAGAGCATTGGGGGGCGCGGGAGACCCAGTACTTC
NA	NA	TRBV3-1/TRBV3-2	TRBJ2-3	CASSQELVTRRRDTQYF	TGTGCCAGCAGCCAAGAACTCGTGACTAGACGTAGAGATACGCAGTATTTT
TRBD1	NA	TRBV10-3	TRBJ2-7	CAARSPTGVLNEQYF	TGTGCCGCCCGAAGTCCGACAGGGGTTCTAAACGAGCAGTACTTC
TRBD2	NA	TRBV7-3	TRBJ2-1	CASSSQRTSGGKNEQFF	TGTGCCAGCAGCTCTCAACGGACTAGCGGGGGGAAAAATGAGCAGTTCTTC
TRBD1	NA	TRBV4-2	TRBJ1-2	CASSQSRTGGWEGYTF	TGTGCCAGCAGCCAAAGCCGGACAGGGGGCTGGGAGGGCTACACCTTC
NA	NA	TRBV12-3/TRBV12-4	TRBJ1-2	CASSPGKVYGYTF	TGTGCCAGCAGTCCGGGCAAGGTCTATGGCTACACCTTC
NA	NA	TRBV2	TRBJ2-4	CASSEDSLPSVIQYF	TGTGCCAGCAGTGAGGACAGTCTCCCCTCGGTCATTCAGTACTTC
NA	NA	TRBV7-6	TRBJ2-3	CASSLGTLTDTQYF	TGTGCCAGCAGCTTAGGGACTCTCACAGATACGCAGTATTTT
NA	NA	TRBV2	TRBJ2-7	CASRAAYEQYF	TGTGCCAGCAGGGCCGCCTACGAGCAGTACTTC
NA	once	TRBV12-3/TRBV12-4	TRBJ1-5	CASSLMGNQPQHF	TGTGCCAGCAGTTTAATGGGGAATCAGCCCCAGCATTTT
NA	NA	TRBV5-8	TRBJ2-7	CASRGGYEQYF	TGTGCCAGCAGGGGGGGCTACGAGCAGTACTTC
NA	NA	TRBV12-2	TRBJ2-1	CASRPKLLEALHEQFF	TGTGCAAGTCGCCCGAAGCTGCTAGAGGCCCTTCATGAGCAGTTCTTC
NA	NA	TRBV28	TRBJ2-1	CASSDSGRSRFYNEQFF	TGTGCCAGCAGTGATTCCGGGCGCAGTCGGTTCTACAATGAGCAGTTCTTC